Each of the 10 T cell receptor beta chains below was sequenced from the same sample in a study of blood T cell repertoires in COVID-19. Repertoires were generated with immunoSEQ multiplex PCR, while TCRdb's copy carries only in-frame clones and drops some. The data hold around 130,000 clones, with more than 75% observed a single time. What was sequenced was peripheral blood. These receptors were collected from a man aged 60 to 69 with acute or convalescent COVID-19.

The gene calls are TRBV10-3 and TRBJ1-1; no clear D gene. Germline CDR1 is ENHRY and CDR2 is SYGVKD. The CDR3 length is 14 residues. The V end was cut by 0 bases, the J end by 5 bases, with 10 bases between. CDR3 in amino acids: CAISESEWRTEAFF. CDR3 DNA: TGTGCCATCAGTGAGTCTGAGTGGAGGACTGAAGCTTTCTTT.

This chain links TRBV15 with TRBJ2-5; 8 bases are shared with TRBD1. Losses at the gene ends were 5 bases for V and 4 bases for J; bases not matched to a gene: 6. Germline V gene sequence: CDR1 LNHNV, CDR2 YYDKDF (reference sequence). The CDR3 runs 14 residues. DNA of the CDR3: TGTGCCACCAGCCCCGGACAGGGCCGAGAGACCCAGTACTTC. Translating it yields CATSPGQGRETQYF.

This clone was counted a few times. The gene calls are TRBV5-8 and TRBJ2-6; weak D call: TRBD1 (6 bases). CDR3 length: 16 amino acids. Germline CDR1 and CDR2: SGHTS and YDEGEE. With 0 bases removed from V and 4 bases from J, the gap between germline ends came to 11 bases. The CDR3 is CASSLVTGSGANVLTF. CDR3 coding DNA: TGTGCCAGCAGCTTGGTAACAGGGTCCGGGGCCAACGTCCTGACTTTC.

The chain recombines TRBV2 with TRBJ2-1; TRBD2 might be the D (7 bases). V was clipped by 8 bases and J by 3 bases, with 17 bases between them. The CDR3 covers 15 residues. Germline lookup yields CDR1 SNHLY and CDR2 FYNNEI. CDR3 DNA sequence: TGTGCCAGCGGAAGGGGGGGAGTGGACTACAATGAGCAGTTCTTC. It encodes CASGRGGVDYNEQFF.

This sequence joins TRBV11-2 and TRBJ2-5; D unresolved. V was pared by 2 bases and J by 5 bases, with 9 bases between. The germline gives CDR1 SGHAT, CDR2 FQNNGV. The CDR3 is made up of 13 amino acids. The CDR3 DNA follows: TGTGCCAGCAGCTTAAACGTGGCCGAGACCCAGTACTTC. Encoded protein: CASSLNVAETQYF.

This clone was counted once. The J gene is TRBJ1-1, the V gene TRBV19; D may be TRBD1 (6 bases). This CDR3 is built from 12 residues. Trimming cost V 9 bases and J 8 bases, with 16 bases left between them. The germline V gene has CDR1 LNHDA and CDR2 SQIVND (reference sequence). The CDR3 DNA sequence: TGTGCCAGCTCCTACAGGGCGGCCGAAGCTTTCTTT. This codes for CASSYRAAEAFF.

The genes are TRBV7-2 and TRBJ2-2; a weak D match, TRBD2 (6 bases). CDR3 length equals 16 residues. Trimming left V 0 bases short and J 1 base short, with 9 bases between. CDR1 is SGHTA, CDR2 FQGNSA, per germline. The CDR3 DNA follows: TGTGCCAGCAGCTTAGCGCCCGGGGGGAACACCGGGGAGCTGTTTTTT. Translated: CASSLAPGGNTGELFF. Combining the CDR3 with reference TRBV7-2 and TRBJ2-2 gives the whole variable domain GAGVSQSPSNKVTEKGKDVELRCDPISGHTALYWYRQSLGQGLEFLIYFQGNSAPDKSGLPSDRFSAERTGGSVSTLTIQRTQQEDSAVYLCASSLAPGGNTGELFFGEGSRLTVL.

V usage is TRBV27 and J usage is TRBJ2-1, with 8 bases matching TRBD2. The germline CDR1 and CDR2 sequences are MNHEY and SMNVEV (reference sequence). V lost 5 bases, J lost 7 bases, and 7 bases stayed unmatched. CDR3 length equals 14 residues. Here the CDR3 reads CASSEGTRGNEQFF. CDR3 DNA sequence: TGTGCCAGCAGTGAGGGGACTAGAGGGAATGAGCAGTTCTTC.

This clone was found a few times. This CDR3 reads CSARLVTTGELFF. The CDR3 coding sequence is TGCAGCGCGAGACTAGTAACCACCGGGGAGCTGTTTTTT. The chain has TRBV29-1 and TRBJ2-2, with D perhaps TRBD2 (6 bases). This CDR3 is built from 13 residues. Germline V gene sequence: CDR1 SQVTM, CDR2 ANQGSEA. V was trimmed by 7 bases and J by 4 bases, leaving 13 bases between them.

The CDR3: CASSLEVAGVTGELFF. The CDR3, as DNA: TGCGCCAGCAGCTTGGAGGTGGCGGGAGTTACCGGGGAGCTGTTTTTT. V usage is TRBV5-1 and J usage is TRBJ2-2; 7 positions agree with TRBD2. The V segment lost 0 bases and the J segment 5 bases; nucleotides outside the gene matches: 7. The CDR3 covers 16 residues. Germline assignment: CDR1 SGHRS and CDR2 YFSETQ.